Following are 23 T cell receptor beta chains from one sample sequenced in a study of blood T cell repertoires in COVID-19. The repertoire was sequenced with immunoSEQ multiplex PCR; TCRdb's copy has only in-frame clones and lacks some. The table has nearly 300,000 clones, 70% to 85% seen once. The sample comprised peripheral blood. These receptor sequences come from a human donor with COVID-19, enrolled during active disease. The donor label of this sample is uncertain.

The V and J genes are TRBV30 and TRBJ2-3, with D possibly matching TRBD1 (5 bases). Trimming shortened V by 1 base and J by 6 bases, and 14 bases separated the two germline ends. Germline CDR1 GTSNPN, CDR2 SVGIG (reference sequence). The CDR3 length is 14 residues. The CDR3 spells CAWSGGRTADTQYF. The DNA of the CDR3 is TGTGCCTGGAGTGGGGGCCGAACAGCCGATACGCAGTATTTT.

This rearrangement joins TRBV7-2 to TRBJ1-1; 11 bases line up with TRBD1. Germline V gives CDR1 SGHTA, CDR2 FQGNSA. The junction had 7 bases not matched to a gene; V was cut back by 5 bases and J by 5 bases. The CDR3 totals 15 residues. This CDR3 reads CASSGQGAGLTEAFF. Here the CDR3 DNA reads TGTGCCAGCAGCGGACAGGGGGCTGGCTTGACTGAAGCTTTCTTT.

The chain is built from TRBV9 and TRBJ2-1, with 8 positions matching TRBD2. The CDR3 has 13 amino acids. The germline V gene encodes CDR1 SGDLS and CDR2 YYNGEE. V was pared by 4 bases and J by 6 bases, with 3 bases of the junction left unmatched. The CDR3 spells CASSTLAGNEQFF. DNA of the CDR3: TGTGCCAGCAGCACCCTAGCGGGCAATGAGCAGTTCTTC.

The DNA for the CDR3 is TGTGCCAGCAGTCCTTCTGCGGGACAGGGCTATGGCTACACCTTC. It is translated as CASSPSAGQGYGYTF. V and J are TRBV28 and TRBJ1-2; 9 nucleotides match TRBD1. Trimming took 5 bases from V and 4 from J; bases not matched to a gene: 8. This CDR3 spans 15 amino acids. In germline, CDR1 is MDHEN, CDR2 SYDVKM.

This chain connects TRBV6-5 to TRBJ2-1; the match to TRBD2 covers 10 bases. Germline V gene data show CDR1 as MNHEY and CDR2 as SVGAGI. The V segment lost 6 bases and the J segment 6 bases; nucleotides outside the gene matches: 8. This CDR3 has 15 residues. The CDR3 reads CASRGLAGGSNEQFF. DNA of the CDR3: TGTGCCAGCAGGGGTTTAGCGGGAGGAAGCAATGAGCAGTTCTTC.

The V gene is TRBV7-3, the J gene TRBJ2-1; TRBD2 agrees at 12 bases. V lost 5 bases to trimming and J lost 9 bases; unmatched junction nucleotides: 17. CDR1 is SGHTA, CDR2 FQGTGA, per germline. This CDR3 has 18 residues. The CDR3 DNA follows: TGTGCCAGCAGCCCGAGAAGCTTGAGACTAGCGGGAGCAGGTGAGCAGTTCTTC. It codes for CASSPRSLRLAGAGEQFF. The full variable domain, completed using reference TRBV7-3 and TRBJ2-1, is GAGVSQTPSNKVTEKGKYVELRCDPISGHTALYWYRQSLGQGPEFLIYFQGTGAADDSGLPNDRFFAVRPEGSVSTLKIQRTERGDSAVYLCASSPRSLRLAGAGEQFFGPGTRLTVL.

The CDR3 region is CASSLGGQGPGDEQYF. The DNA for the CDR3 is TGTGCCAGCAGCTTGGGGGGACAGGGTCCCGGCGACGAGCAGTACTTC. The chain joins TRBV5-4 to TRBJ2-7, with TRBD1 matching 9 bases. V dropped 0 bases and J dropped 5; count of bases not matched to a gene: 9. The CDR3 totals 16 residues. Germline CDR1 and CDR2: SGHNT and YYREEE (reference sequence).

This clone appeared a few times. This rearrangement joins TRBV11-1 to TRBJ1-5; D is ambiguous. CDR3 length: 14 residues. V dropped 2 bases and J dropped 1 base, with 6 bases sitting between them. Germline assignment: CDR1 SGHAT and CDR2 FQDESV (reference sequence). The chain's CDR3 is CASSLRGSNQPQHF. The CDR3 DNA reads as TGTGCCAGCAGCTTACGGGGAAGCAATCAGCCCCAGCATTTT.

This chain links TRBV7-8 with TRBJ2-1, with D unresolved. This CDR3 has 13 residues. The germline CDR1 and CDR2 sequences are SGHVS and FQNEAQ. Deletions cut 6 bases from V and 8 bases from J, with 14 bases between. CDR3 nucleotide sequence: TGTGCCAGCAGTCTAAGAGTCCTGGATGAGCAGTTCTTC. It codes for CASSLRVLDEQFF.

This chain connects TRBV30 to TRBJ1-3; D is unresolved. V was shortened by 4 bases and J by 0 bases, with 7 bases between the two germline ends. Germline-derived CDR1 and CDR2 are GTSNPN and SVGIG (reference sequence). The CDR3 consists of 13 residues. This CDR3 reads CAWMGSSGNTIYF. CDR3 nucleotides: TGTGCCTGGATGGGCAGCTCTGGAAACACCATATATTTT.

The chain combines TRBV6-2 or TRBV6-3 with TRBJ1-5; D call uncertain. Looked up from germline, CDR1 is MNHEY and CDR2 is SVGEGT. The CDR3 sequence is 13 residues long. V lost 0 bases, J lost 7 bases, and 7 bases lay in between. CDR3 sequence: CASSYSRMQPQHF. DNA for the CDR3: TGTGCCAGCAGTTACTCGAGGATGCAGCCCCAGCATTTT.

The chain is built from TRBV5-1 and TRBJ2-5, with 14 nucleotides matching TRBD2. The germline CDR1 and CDR2 sequences are SGHRS and YFSETQ. Losses at the gene ends were 4 bases for V and 8 bases for J; bases not matched to a gene: 13. The CDR3 loop spans 17 amino acids. In DNA form, the CDR3 reads TGCGCCAGCAGCCCCGGGACTAGCGGGAGCGGATTTGAAACCCAGTACTTC. Amino acids: CASSPGTSGSGFETQYF.

The chain employs TRBV28 and TRBJ2-7; TRBD1 matches 10 bases. Per the germline V gene, CDR1 is MDHEN and CDR2 is SYDVKM. The length of the CDR3 is 13 residues. V shed 10 bases and J 0 bases; nucleotides not matched to a gene: 3. CDR3 DNA sequence: TGTGCCACCAGACAGGGGGCCTCCTACGAGCAGTACTTC. Amino acids: CATRQGASYEQYF.

This sequence joins TRBV4-3 and TRBJ1-2; perhaps TRBD1 as D (6 bases). Germline V gives CDR1 LGHNA, CDR2 YSLEER. V lost 0 bases and J lost 4, with 15 bases in between. This CDR3 contains 16 residues. The CDR3 protein is CASSQDLTGQAYGYTF. The CDR3 region has the DNA TGCGCCAGCAGCCAAGATCTAACAGGGCAAGCCTATGGCTACACCTTC.

This rearrangement joins TRBV5-6 to TRBJ1-1; 8 bases match TRBD1. This CDR3 region has 15 residues. Germline assignment: CDR1 SGHDT and CDR2 YYEEEE. With V trimmed by 0 bases and J by 4 bases, 5 bases remained unmatched. The CDR3 sequence: CASSLGTGPGTEAFF. Written as DNA, the CDR3 is TGTGCCAGCAGCTTGGGGACAGGGCCTGGCACTGAAGCTTTCTTT.

V and J are TRBV2 and TRBJ2-1; 9 bases are shared with TRBD2. Germline loops: CDR1 SNHLY, CDR2 FYNNEI. The CDR3 contains 16 residues. Germline trimming cut 6 bases from V and 2 bases from J; bases unmatched to any gene: 8. In DNA form, the CDR3 reads TGTGCCAGCAGGGGCGGGAGGGCCGCCGCCTACAATGAGCAGTTCTTC. Translation gives CASRGGRAAAYNEQFF.

CDR3 sequence: CAWTHGAGIGYEQYF. Here the CDR3 DNA reads TGTGCCTGGACCCATGGAGCGGGAATTGGTTACGAGCAGTACTTC. V usage is TRBV30 and J usage is TRBJ2-7, with 7 bases that match TRBD2. There are 15 residues in the CDR3. Germline V gives CDR1 GTSNPN, CDR2 SVGIG (reference sequence). V gave up 4 bases and J gave up 4 bases; unmatched junction bases: 13.

This chain uses TRBV2 with TRBJ2-2; D unclear. V was shortened by 6 bases and J by 7 bases, with 15 bases between the two germline ends. Germline values: CDR1 SNHLY, CDR2 FYNNEI. The CDR3 contains 14 residues. The CDR3 sequence: CASSGSRRNGELFF. In DNA form, the CDR3 reads TGTGCCAGCAGCGGGTCCAGAAGAAACGGGGAGCTGTTTTTT. Together with reference TRBV2 and TRBJ2-2, the CDR3 gives the full variable domain: EPEVTQTPSHQVTQMGQEVILRCVPISNHLYFYWYRQILGQKVEFLVSFYNNEISEKSEIFDDQFSVERPDGSNFTLKIRSTKLEDSAMYFCASSGSRRNGELFFGEGSRLTVL.

The CDR3: CASSVVAGTDTQYF. CDR3 coding DNA: TGTGCCAGCAGCGTAGTGGCGGGCACAGATACGCAGTATTTT. The chain joins TRBV9 to TRBJ2-3, with D unclear. Germline values: CDR1 SGDLS, CDR2 YYNGEE. Trimming removed 0 bases from V and 1 base from J, with 6 bases in between. The CDR3 runs 14 residues.

The chain is built from TRBV7-9 and TRBJ2-3, with TRBD2 identical over 10 bases. This CDR3 region has 18 residues. CDR1 and CDR2 from the germline V gene are SEHNR and FQNEAQ (reference sequence). The J segment lost 0 bases and the V segment lost 5 bases, leaving 11 bases of the junction unmatched. CDR3: CASSPRGLAGVSTDTQYF. For the CDR3, the DNA is TGTGCCAGCAGCCCCAGGGGGCTAGCGGGAGTGAGCACAGATACGCAGTATTTT.

The rearrangement uses TRBV19 and TRBJ2-7, with D possibly matching TRBD1 (5 bases). Trimming left V 7 bases short and J 2 bases short, with 12 bases between. The germline gives CDR1 LNHDA, CDR2 SQIVND (reference sequence). This CDR3 contains 13 residues. CDR3 DNA sequence: TGTGCCAGTAAAGAGACAGCTACCTACGAGCAGTACTTC. This codes for CASKETATYEQYF.

The chain combines TRBV28 with TRBJ2-3; tentative D call: TRBD1 (6 bases). Germline values: CDR1 MDHEN, CDR2 SYDVKM. V shed 2 bases and J shed 1 base, with 16 bases lying between them. The CDR3 totals 17 residues. For the CDR3, the DNA is TGTGCCAGCAGTTTAATGGGCAGGGGATATGGCACAGATACGCAGTATTTT. It codes for CASSLMGRGYGTDTQYF.

The rearrangement uses TRBV10-3 and TRBJ2-6; the D gene is possibly TRBD1 (5 bases). Germline lookup yields CDR1 ENHRY and CDR2 SYGVKD. Trimming shortened V by 10 bases and J by 0 bases, and 13 bases separated the two germline ends. The CDR3 has 15 amino acids. CDR3 bases: TGTGCCACTAGGGAAGGGGTCTCTGGGGCCAACGTCCTGACTTTC. It encodes CATREGVSGANVLTF.